This TCR beta chain was profiled in a study of T cell changes during pregnancy in multiple sclerosis. TCRdb's table, derived via immunoSEQ multiplex PCR, lists solely in-frame clones and lacks some. Of under 110,000 clones listed, 75% to 95% are singletons. The CDR3 consists of 18 residues. The input for sequencing was peripheral blood, taken before pregnancy. The chain joins TRBV21-1 to TRBJ1-5; the table's D call, TRBD1, was not checked against the DNA. TRBV21-1 is a pseudogene segment. The receptor was derived from a female donor with multiple sclerosis, enrolled in a pregnancy study. As DNA, the CDR3 is TGTGCCAGCAGCAAAGCGATAATACAGGGAGATAGCAATCAGCCCCAGCATTTT. Translated: CASSKAIIQGDSNQPQHF.